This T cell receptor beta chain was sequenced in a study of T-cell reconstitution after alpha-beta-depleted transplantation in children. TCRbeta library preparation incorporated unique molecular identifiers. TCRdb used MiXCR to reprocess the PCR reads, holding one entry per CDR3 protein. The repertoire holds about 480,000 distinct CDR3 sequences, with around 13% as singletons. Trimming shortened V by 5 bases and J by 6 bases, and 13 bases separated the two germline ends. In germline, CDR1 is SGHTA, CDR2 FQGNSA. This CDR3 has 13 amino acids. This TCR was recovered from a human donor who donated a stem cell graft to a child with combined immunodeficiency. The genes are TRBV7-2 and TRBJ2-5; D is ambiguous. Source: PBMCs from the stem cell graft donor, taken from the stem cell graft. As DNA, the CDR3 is TGTGCCAGCAGCACGGACGGATCCCAGACCCAGTACTTC. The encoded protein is CASSTDGSQTQYF.